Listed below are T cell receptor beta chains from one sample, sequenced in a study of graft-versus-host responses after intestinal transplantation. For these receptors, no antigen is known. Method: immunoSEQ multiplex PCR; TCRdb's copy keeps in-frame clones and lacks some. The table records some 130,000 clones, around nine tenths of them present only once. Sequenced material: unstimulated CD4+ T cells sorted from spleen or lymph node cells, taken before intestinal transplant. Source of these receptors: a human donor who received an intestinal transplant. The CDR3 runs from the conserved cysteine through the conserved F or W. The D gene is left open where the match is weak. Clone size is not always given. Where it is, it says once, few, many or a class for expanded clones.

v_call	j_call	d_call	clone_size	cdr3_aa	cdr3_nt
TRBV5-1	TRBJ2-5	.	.	CASSLGSGPQETQYF	TGCGCCAGCAGCTTGGGGTCAGGCCCCCAAGAGACCCAGTACTTC
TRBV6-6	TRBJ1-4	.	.	CASGKGEKLFF	TGTGCCAGCGGTAAAGGGGAAAAACTGTTTTTT
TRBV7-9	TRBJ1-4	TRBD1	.	CASSLETGGWEKLFF	TGTGCCAGCAGCTTAGAGACAGGGGGATGGGAAAAACTGTTTTTT
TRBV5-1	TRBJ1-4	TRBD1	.	CASSSQTGGGKKLFF	TGCGCCAGCAGCTCCCAGACAGGGGGAGGAAAAAAACTGTTTTTT
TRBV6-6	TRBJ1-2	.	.	CASSQTVPYGYTF	TGTGCCAGCAGCCAGACAGTACCCTATGGCTACACCTTC
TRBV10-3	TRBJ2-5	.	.	CAISESKEREETQYF	TGTGCCATCAGTGAGTCCAAGGAGCGGGAAGAGACCCAGTACTTC
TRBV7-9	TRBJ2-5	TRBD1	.	CASSSGTGRETQYF	TGTGCCAGCAGCTCTGGGACAGGGCGAGAGACCCAGTACTTC
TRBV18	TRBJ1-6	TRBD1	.	CASSAGQGTSSYNSPLHF	TGTGCCAGCTCCGCGGGACAGGGGACTAGCTCCTATAATTCACCCCTCCACTTT
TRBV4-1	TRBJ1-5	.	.	CASSQADGTANQPQHF	TGCGCCAGCAGCCAAGCGGACGGGACCGCTAATCAGCCCCAGCATTTT
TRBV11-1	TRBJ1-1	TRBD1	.	CASSARDRIMNTEAFF	TGTGCCAGCAGCGCTCGGGACAGGATCATGAACACTGAAGCTTTCTTT
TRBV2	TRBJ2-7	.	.	CASKTQTSGSYEQYF	TGTGCCAGCAAGACACAAACCTCGGGCTCCTACGAGCAGTACTTC
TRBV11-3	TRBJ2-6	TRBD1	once	CASSAGTGDGANVLTF	TGTGCCAGCAGCGCCGGGACAGGGGACGGGGCCAACGTCCTGACTTTC
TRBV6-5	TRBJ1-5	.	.	CASSPHGGDQPQHF	TGTGCCAGCAGCCCCCATGGTGGGGATCAGCCCCAGCATTTT
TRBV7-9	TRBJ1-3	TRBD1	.	CASSYRDRDVDIANTIYF	TGTGCCAGCAGTTACCGGGACAGGGACGTGGATATTGCGAACACCATATATTTT
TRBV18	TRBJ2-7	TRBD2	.	CASSPRGRVEQYF	TGTGCCAGCTCACCGCGAGGGAGGGTCGAGCAGTACTTC
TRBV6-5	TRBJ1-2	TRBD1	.	CASSPGQYLLYTF	TGTGCCAGCAGCCCGGGACAGTACCTCCTTTACACCTTC
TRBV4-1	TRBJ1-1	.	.	CASSLRGVWDTEAFF	TGCGCCAGCAGCCTTCGCGGGGTTTGGGACACTGAAGCTTTCTTT
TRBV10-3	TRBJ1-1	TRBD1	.	CAISAADRGNTEAFF	TGTGCCATCAGTGCCGCGGACAGGGGGAACACTGAAGCTTTCTTT
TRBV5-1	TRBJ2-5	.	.	CASSPGGAQETQYF	TGCGCCAGCAGCCCGGGCGGGGCTCAAGAGACCCAGTACTTC
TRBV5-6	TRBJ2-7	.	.	CASSLSGLGEQYF	TGTGCCAGCAGCTTGTCCGGTCTGGGTGAGCAGTACTTC
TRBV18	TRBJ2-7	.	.	CASSPSAGGGSYEQYF	TGTGCCAGCTCACCATCCGCAGGGGGAGGTTCCTACGAGCAGTACTTC
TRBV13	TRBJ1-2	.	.	CASSSESVWGYTF	TGTGCCAGCAGCTCTGAAAGTGTTTGGGGCTACACCTTC
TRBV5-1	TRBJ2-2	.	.	CASSLTTGTGELFF	TGCGCCAGCAGCTTGACCACAGGGACCGGGGAGCTGTTTTTT
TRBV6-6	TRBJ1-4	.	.	CASSSTPLGLFF	TGTGCCAGCAGTTCCACCCCGTTGGGACTGTTTTTT
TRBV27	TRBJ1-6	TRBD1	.	CASSPGTGRSPLHF	TGTGCCAGCAGTCCTGGGACAGGGAGGTCACCCCTCCACTTT
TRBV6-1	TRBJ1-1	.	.	CATVWEGGTEAFF	TGTGCCACAGTGTGGGAGGGCGGGACTGAAGCTTTCTTT
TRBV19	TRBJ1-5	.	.	CASSIDKDVTPNQPQHF	TGTGCCAGTAGTATAGACAAGGACGTAACCCCCAATCAGCCCCAGCATTTT
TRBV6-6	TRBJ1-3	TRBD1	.	CASSRDSSGNTIYF	TGTGCCAGCAGTCGGGACAGCTCTGGAAACACCATATATTTT
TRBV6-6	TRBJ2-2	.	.	CASSYSGRGDTGELFF	TGTGCCAGCAGTTACTCGGGTAGGGGGGACACCGGGGAGCTGTTTTTT
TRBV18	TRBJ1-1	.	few	CASSPGPNTEAFF	TGTGCCAGCTCACCAGGGCCTAACACTGAAGCTTTCTTT
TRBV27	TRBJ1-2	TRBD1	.	CASSTDRSYGYTF	TGTGCCAGCAGCACGGACAGGAGCTATGGCTACACCTTC
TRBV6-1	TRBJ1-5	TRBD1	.	CASSDWDQTGPQPQHF	TGTGCCAGCAGTGACTGGGACCAGACAGGGCCTCAGCCCCAGCATTTT
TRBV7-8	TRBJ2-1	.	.	CASSLQGSYNEQFF	TGTGCCAGCAGCTTGCAGGGTTCCTACAATGAGCAGTTCTTC
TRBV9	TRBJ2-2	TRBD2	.	CASSETSGALTGELFF	TGTGCCAGCAGTGAGACTAGCGGGGCCTTAACCGGGGAGCTGTTTTTT
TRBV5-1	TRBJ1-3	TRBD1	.	CASATGTGSGNTIYF	TGCGCCAGTGCTACCGGGACAGGCTCTGGAAACACCATATATTTT
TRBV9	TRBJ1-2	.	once	CASSVAGIDGYTF	TGTGCCAGCAGCGTCGCAGGGATTGATGGCTACACCTTC
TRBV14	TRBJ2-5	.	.	CASSQVPQTQYF	TGTGCCAGCAGCCAAGTCCCCCAGACCCAGTACTTC
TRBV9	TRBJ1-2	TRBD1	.	CASSVGQGARGYTF	TGTGCCAGCAGCGTAGGCCAGGGGGCTAGGGGCTACACCTTC
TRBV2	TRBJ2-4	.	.	CASRAGTLNIQYF	TGTGCCAGCAGAGCTGGGACGTTGAACATTCAGTACTTC
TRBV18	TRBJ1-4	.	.	CASSPGATNEKLFF	TGTGCCAGCTCACCTGGGGCAACTAATGAAAAACTGTTTTTT
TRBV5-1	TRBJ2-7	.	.	CASSLERTYEQYF	TGCGCCAGCAGCTTGGAGCGGACCTACGAGCAGTACTTC
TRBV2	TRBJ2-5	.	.	CASSVETQYF	TGTGCCAGCAGTGTTGAGACCCAGTACTTC
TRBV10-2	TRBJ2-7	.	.	CASTAGSSYEQYF	TGCGCCAGCACGGCAGGGTCCTCCTACGAGCAGTACTTC
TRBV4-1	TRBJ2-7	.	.	CASSETPGAALGEQYF	TGCGCCAGCAGCGAAACCCCAGGGGCCGCCCTAGGCGAGCAGTACTTC
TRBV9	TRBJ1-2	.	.	CASSRGGGWGYGYTF	TGTGCCAGCAGCAGAGGTGGGGGATGGGGCTATGGCTACACCTTC
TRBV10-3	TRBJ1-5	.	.	CAIRYNLNQPQHF	TGTGCCATCAGGTACAACCTCAATCAGCCCCAGCATTTT
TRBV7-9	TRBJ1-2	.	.	CASSSRDTANYGYTF	TGTGCCAGCAGCTCGAGGGACACAGCTAACTATGGCTACACCTTC
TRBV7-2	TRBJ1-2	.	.	CASSLTGIYGYTF	TGTGCCAGCAGCTTAACCGGCATCTATGGCTACACCTTC
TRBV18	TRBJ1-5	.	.	CASSPLGGSNQPQHF	TGTGCCAGCTCACCACTAGGGGGAAGCAATCAGCCCCAGCATTTT
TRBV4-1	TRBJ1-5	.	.	CASSQGISNQPQHF	TGCGCCAGCAGCCAAGGGATTAGCAATCAGCCCCAGCATTTT